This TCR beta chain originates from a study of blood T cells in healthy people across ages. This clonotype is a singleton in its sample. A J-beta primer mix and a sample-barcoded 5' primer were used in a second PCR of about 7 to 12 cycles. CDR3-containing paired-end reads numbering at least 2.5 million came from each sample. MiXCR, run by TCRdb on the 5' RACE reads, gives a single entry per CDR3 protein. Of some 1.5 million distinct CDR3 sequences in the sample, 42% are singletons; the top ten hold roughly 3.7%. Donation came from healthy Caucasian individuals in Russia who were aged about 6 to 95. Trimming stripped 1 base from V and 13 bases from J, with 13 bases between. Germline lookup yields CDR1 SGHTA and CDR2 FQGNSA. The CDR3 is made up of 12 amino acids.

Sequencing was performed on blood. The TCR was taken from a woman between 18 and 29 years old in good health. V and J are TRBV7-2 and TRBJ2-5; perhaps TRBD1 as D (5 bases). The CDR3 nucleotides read TGTGCCAGCAGCTTAGGGACAAACGGCCTGTACTTC. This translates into CASSLGTNGLYF.